This TCR beta chain derives from a study of blood T cells in healthy people across ages. Broader study findings: A roughly linear age-dependent decrease characterized TCR beta diversity per million T cells.

Donors ranged from roughly 6 to 90 years old and were healthy Caucasians in Russia. With regard to this clonotype: Its specificity is unknown.

Looked up from germline, CDR1 is ENHRY and CDR2 is SYGVKD. With 1 base clipped from V and 6 bases from J, the junction kept 1 base outside the gene matches. The CDR3 covers 13 residues. A second PCR, run for about 6 to 12 cycles, used a sample-barcoded 5' primer plus a J-beta primer mix. Each CDR3 protein gets one entry after TCRdb re-called the 5' RACE reads with MiXCR. The sample lists around 580,000 distinct CDR3 sequences; around half were seen once. This chain links TRBV10-3 with TRBJ1-2, with TRBD1 matching 8 bases. Sequenced material: blood. The TCR sequence derives from a man older than 75 in good health. For the CDR3, the DNA is TGTGCCATCAGTGAGTTGGGACAGGATGGCTACACCTTC. It yields the protein CAISELGQDGYTF.